This T cell receptor (beta chain) was recorded in a study of radiation and T cells in renal cell carcinoma. The study, taken as a whole, reports: Top tumor clonotypes rose in blood 2 weeks post-radiation, then contracted. Pretreatment tumor biopsies were lacking, so baseline clonotypes are unknown.

TCRdb keeps only in-frame clones here, not all; method: immunoSEQ multiplex PCR. The sample yields roughly 120,000 clones, 82% seen once. Described time point: baseline pretreatment blood. The sample's treatment: 15 Gy SBRT to primary tumor, nephrectomy 4 weeks later. Serial blood draws occurred at baseline and 2 and 4 weeks post-SBRT. Regarding this clone: Its antigen is unidentified.

This TCR was recovered from a woman aged 60 to 75 with renal cell carcinoma. The starting material was blood, obtained from a patient whose treatment included radiotherapy and nephrectomy.

The CDR3 here is CASSLGSGTVYEQYF. CDR3 nucleotides: TGTGCCAGCAGCTTAGGCTCCGGGACAGTATACGAGCAGTACTTC. The chain recombines TRBV11-1 with TRBJ2-7, with 7 positions matching TRBD1. Germline CDR1 is SGHAT and CDR2 is FQDESV (reference sequence). V lost 1 base and J lost 4; bases outside the gene matches: 7. There are 15 residues in the CDR3.